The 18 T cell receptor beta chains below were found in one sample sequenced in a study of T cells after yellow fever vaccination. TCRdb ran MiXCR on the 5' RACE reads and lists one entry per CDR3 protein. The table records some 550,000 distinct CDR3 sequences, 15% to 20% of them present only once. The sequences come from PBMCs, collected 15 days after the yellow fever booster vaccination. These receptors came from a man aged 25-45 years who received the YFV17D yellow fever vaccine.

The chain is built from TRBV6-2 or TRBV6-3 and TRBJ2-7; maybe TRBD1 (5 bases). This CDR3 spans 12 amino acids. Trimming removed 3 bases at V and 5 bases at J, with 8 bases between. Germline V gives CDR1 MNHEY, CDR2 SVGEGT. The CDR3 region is CASSYGAHEQYF. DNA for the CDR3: TGTGCCAGCAGTTATGGGGCCCACGAGCAGTACTTC.

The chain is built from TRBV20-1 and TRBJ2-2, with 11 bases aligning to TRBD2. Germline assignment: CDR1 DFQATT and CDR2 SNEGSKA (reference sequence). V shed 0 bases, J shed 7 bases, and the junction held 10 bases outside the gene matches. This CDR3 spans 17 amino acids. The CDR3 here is CSARDLLAGGPNGELFF. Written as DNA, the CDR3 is TGCAGTGCTAGAGACCTTTTAGCGGGAGGGCCTAACGGGGAGCTGTTTTTT.

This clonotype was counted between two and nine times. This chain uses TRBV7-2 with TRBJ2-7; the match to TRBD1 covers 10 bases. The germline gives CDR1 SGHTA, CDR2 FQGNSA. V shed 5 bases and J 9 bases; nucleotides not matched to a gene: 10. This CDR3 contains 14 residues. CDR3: CASSRFRQGAGQYF. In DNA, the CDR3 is TGTGCCAGCAGCCGATTTCGACAGGGGGCTGGGCAGTACTTC. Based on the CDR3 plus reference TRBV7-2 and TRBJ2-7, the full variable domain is GAGVSQSPSNKVTEKGKDVELRCDPISGHTALYWYRQSLGQGLEFLIYFQGNSAPDKSGLPSDRFSAERTGGSVSTLTIQRTQQEDSAVYLCASSRFRQGAGQYFGPGTRLTVT.

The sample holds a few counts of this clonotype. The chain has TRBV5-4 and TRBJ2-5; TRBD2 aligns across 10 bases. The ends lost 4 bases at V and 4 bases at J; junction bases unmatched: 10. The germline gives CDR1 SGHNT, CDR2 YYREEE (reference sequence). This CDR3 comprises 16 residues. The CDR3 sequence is CASSPVAGGGTETQYF. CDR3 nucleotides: TGTGCCAGCAGCCCCGTAGCGGGAGGAGGGACAGAGACCCAGTACTTC.

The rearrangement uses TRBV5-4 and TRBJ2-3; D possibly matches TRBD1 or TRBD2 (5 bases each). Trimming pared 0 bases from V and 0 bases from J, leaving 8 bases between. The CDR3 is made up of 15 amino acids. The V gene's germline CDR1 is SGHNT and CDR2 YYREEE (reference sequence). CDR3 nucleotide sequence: TGTGCCAGCAGCTTGGGAGGGGATAGCACAGATACGCAGTATTTT. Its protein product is CASSLGGDSTDTQYF.

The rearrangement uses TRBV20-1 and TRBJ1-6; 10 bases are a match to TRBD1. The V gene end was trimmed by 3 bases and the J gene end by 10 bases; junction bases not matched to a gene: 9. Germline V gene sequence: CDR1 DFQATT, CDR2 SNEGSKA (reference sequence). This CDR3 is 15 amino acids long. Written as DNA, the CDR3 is TGCAGTGCTAGGCACCGGGACAGGGGTGAATCACCCCTCCACTTT. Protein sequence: CSARHRDRGESPLHF.

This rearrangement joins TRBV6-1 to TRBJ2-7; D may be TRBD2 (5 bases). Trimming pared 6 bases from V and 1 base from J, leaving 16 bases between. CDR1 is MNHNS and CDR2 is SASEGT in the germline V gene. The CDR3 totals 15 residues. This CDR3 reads CASRPGLTTSYEQYF. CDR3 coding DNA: TGTGCCAGCAGACCCGGACTGACAACTTCCTACGAGCAGTACTTC.

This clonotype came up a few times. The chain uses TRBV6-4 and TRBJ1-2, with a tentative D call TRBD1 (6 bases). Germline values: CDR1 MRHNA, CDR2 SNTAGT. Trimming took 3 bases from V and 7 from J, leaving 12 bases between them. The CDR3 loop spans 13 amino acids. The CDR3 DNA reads TGTGCCAGCAGTGAGCAGGGGATAGGTGGCTACACCTTC. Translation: CASSEQGIGGYTF.

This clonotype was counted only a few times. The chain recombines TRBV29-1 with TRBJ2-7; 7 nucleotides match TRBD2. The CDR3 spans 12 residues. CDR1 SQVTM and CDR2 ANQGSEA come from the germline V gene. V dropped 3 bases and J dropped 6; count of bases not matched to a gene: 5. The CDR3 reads CSVEGRGAEQYF. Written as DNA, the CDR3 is TGCAGCGTTGAGGGGAGGGGTGCCGAGCAGTACTTC.

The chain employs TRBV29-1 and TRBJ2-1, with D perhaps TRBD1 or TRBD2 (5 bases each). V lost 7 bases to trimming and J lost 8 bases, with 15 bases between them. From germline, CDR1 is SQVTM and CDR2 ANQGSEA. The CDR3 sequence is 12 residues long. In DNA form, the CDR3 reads TGCAGCGCCCGAGAGGGGATCGATGAGCAGTTCTTC. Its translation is CSAREGIDEQFF.

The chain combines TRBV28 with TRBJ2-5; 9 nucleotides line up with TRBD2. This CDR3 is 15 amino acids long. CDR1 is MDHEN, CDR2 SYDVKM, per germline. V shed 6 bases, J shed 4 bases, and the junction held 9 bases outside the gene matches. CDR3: CASSLSGRRGETQYF. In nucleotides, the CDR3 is TGTGCCAGCAGCCTTAGCGGGAGAAGGGGAGAGACCCAGTACTTC.

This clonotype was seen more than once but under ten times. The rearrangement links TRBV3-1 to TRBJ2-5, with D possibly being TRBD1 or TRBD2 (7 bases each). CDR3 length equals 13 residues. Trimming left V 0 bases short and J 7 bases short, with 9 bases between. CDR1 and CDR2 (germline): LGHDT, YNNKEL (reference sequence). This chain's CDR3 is CASSQDRGGTQYF. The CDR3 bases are TGTGCCAGCAGCCAAGACAGGGGGGGGACCCAGTACTTC.

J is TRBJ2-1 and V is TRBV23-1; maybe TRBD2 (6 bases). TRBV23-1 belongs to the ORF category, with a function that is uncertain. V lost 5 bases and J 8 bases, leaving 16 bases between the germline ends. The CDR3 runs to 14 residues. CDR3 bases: TGCGCCAGCAGTTTCCGGGAGAAAGTCGATGAGCAGTTCTTC. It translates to CASSFREKVDEQFF.

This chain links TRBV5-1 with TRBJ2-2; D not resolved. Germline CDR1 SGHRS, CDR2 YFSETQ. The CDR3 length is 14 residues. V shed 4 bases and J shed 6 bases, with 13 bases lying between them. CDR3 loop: CASSNGRASGELFF. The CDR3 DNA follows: TGCGCCAGCAGCAACGGAAGGGCCTCCGGGGAGCTGTTTTTT.

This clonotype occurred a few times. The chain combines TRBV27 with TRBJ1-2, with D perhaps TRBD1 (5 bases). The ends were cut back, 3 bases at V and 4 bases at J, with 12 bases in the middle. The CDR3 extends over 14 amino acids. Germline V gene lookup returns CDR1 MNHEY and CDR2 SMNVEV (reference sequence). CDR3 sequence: CASSLGGIGYGYTF. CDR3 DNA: TGTGCCAGCAGTTTGGGGGGAATCGGCTATGGCTACACCTTC.

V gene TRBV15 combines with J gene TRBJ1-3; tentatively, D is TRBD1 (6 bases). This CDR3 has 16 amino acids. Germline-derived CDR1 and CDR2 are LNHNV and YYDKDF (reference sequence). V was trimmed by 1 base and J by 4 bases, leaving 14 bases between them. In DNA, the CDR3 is TGTGCCACCAGCAGAGCCTGGGGGGGCGAAGGAAACACCATATATTTT. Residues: CATSRAWGGEGNTIYF.

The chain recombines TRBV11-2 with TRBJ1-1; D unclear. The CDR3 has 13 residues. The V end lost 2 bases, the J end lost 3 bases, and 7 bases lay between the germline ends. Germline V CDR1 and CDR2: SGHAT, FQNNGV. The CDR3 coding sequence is TGTGCCAGCAGCTTACGTCGGGACACTGAAGCTTTCTTT. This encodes CASSLRRDTEAFF.

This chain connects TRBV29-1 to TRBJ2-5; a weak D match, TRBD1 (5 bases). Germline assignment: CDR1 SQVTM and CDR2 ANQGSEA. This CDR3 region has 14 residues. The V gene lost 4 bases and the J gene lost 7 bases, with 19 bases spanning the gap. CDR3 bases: TGCAGCGTTGGTCTTCAGGGCCCTTCGGGGACCCAGTACTTC. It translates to CSVGLQGPSGTQYF.